The rows below give T cell receptor beta chains drawn from one sample of a study of prognosis after radiotherapy for stage I lung cancer. From the multiplex PCR reads, TCRdb called clonotypes with MiXCR, one entry per CDR3 protein. The sample includes roughly 30,000 distinct CDR3 sequences, 30% to 35% of them seen just once. The sequences come from PBMCs, collected before or after stereotactic body radiation therapy (not recorded which). These receptors were obtained from a donor at least 50 years old with non-small cell lung cancer. CDR3s include the opening cysteine and the closing phenylalanine or tryptophan. Fields, in order: D gene, clone size, V gene, J gene, CDR3 DNA, CDR3 protein. The D gene is left open where the match is weak. Size is stated for part of the rows, as once, few or many counts, or as a class when the clone is expanded.

TRBD1	many	TRBV5-5	TRBJ1-5	TGTGCCAGCAGCCGAACAGGGGCCAATCAGCCCCAGCATTTT	CASSRTGANQPQHF
TRBD1	.	TRBV6-1	TRBJ2-6	TGTGCCAGCAGTTACGGTACAGGGGGATTCTCTGGTTCCAACGTCCTGACTTTC	CASSYGTGGFSGSNVLTF
.	.	TRBV6-1	TRBJ2-2	TGTGCCAGCAGGGAAGGGACTTTGAACACCGGGGAGCCGTTTTTT	CASREGTLNTGEPFF
.	many	TRBV6-4	TRBJ1-3	TGTGCCAGCAGTGAATCCCGGACCTCTGGAAACACCATATATTTT	CASSESRTSGNTIYF
TRBD1	.	TRBV9	TRBJ1-4	TGTGCCAGCAGCTCAGGGACAGGGAGTGAAAAACTGTTTTTT	CASSSGTGSEKLFF
.	many	TRBV27	TRBJ1-5	TGTGCCAGCAGTTTATCGGGGGCACAGCCCCAGCATTTT	CASSLSGAQPQHF
TRBD1	.	TRBV2	TRBJ2-3	TGTGCCAGCAGGGAAGGACAGGGTACGCAGTATTTT	CASREGQGTQYF
TRBD1	once	TRBV7-6	TRBJ1-2	TGTGCCAGCAGCTTAGGCGCAGGGGGGTGGTATGTCTACACCTTC	CASSLGAGGWYVYTF
TRBD2	.	TRBV5-4	TRBJ2-5	TGTGCCAGCAGCGTGGGTTCTAGCGGGGCCCAAGAGACCCAGTACTTC	CASSVGSSGAQETQYF
.	many	TRBV20-1	TRBJ2-7	TGCAGTGCTAGAGAGCAGGTGAGGGGCTACGAGCAGTACTTC	CSAREQVRGYEQYF
.	many	TRBV19	TRBJ1-5	TGTGCCAGTAGTATCCGGGAGGGCTACCAGCCCCAGCATTTT	CASSIREGYQPQHF
.	medium-sized	TRBV5-1	TRBJ1-2	TGCGCCAGCAGCGTGGGACATGAGAGCTATGGCTACACCTTC	CASSVGHESYGYTF
.	many	TRBV5-8	TRBJ2-7	TGTGCCAGCAGCTTAGGTCTGTACGAGCAGTACTTC	CASSLGLYEQYF
.	many	TRBV4-1	TRBJ2-1	TGCGCCAGCAGCCGAGGTGGGACAAACAATGAGCAGTTCTTC	CASSRGGTNNEQFF
TRBD1	.	TRBV19	TRBJ1-6	TGTGCCAGTAGTATCAGACAGGGGGCACTGAATTCACCCCTCCACTTT	CASSIRQGALNSPLHF
.	many	TRBV11-1	TRBJ2-7	TGTGCCAGCAGCTTGGATGGGGGCCCCTACGAGCAGTACTTC	CASSLDGGPYEQYF
TRBD1	many	TRBV9	TRBJ2-7	TGTGCCAGCAGCAGCAGGACAGGGTGGGCTTTTTACGAGCAGTACTTC	CASSSRTGWAFYEQYF
TRBD1	many	TRBV5-5	TRBJ2-7	TGTGCCAGCAGCTGGCCGGGACAGGGTTTTCTCGAGCAGTACTTC	CASSWPGQGFLEQYF
.	.	TRBV15	TRBJ2-1	TGTGCCACCTCGGGGGGCTCCTACAATTGGCAGTTCTTC	CATSGGSYNWQFF
TRBD1	many	TRBV5-1	TRBJ1-3	TGCGCCAGCAGCCCGCAAGGGGGCACAGACACCATATATTTT	CASSPQGGTDTIYF
TRBD1	many	TRBV2	TRBJ2-2	TGTGCCAGCAGGACCAGGACAGGGTGGGGGGAGCTGTTTTTT	CASRTRTGWGELFF
TRBD1	many	TRBV20-1	TRBJ2-5	TGCAGTGCTAGAGATCGTGCAGGGGGAGAGACCCAGTACTTC	CSARDRAGGETQYF
.	many	TRBV9	TRBJ2-3	TGTGCCAGCAGCGTAGGTGCCTCTCGCGGACGCACAGATACGCAGTATTTT	CASSVGASRGRTDTQYF
.	many	TRBV6-1	TRBJ1-5	TGTGCCAGCAGCCCTCCCGGCAATCAGCCCCAGCATTTT	CASSPPGNQPQHF
TRBD1	many	TRBV28	TRBJ1-4	TGTGCCAGCAGTCTAGGGTGGGCAGGGGGTCGACTGTTTTTT	CASSLGWAGGRLFF
.	many	TRBV3-1	TRBJ1-1	TGTGCCAGCAGCCAAGGTAGGAACACTGAAGCTTTCTTT	CASSQGRNTEAFF
TRBD1	many	TRBV2	TRBJ2-5	TGTGCCAGCAGTGGGGACAGCCGGGCAGAGACCCAGTACTTC	CASSGDSRAETQYF